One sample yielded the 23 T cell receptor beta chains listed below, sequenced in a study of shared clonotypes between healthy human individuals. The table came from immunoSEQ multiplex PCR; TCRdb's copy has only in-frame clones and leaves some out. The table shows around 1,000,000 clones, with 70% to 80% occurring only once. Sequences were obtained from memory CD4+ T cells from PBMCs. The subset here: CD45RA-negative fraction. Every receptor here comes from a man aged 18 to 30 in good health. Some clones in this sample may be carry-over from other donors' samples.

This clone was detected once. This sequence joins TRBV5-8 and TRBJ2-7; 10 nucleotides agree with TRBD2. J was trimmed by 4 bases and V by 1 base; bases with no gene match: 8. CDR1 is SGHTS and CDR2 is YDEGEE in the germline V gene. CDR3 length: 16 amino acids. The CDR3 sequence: CASSLRRASGRYEQYF. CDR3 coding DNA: TGTGCCAGCAGCTTGCGGCGGGCTAGCGGGAGATACGAGCAGTACTTC.

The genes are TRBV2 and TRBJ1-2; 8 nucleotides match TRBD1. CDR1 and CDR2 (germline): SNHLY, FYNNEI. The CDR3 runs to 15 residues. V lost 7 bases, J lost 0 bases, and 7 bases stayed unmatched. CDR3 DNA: TGTGCCAGCACTCGACAGGGGCCTTCTAACTATGGCTACACCTTC. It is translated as CASTRQGPSNYGYTF.

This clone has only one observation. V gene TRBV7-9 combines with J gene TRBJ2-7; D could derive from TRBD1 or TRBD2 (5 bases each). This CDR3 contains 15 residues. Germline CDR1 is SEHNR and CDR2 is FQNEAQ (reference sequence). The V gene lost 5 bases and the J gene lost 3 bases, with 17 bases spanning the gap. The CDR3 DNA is TGTGCCAGCAGCCCCAACCCCGGGACGGTCTACGAGCAGTACTTC. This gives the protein CASSPNPGTVYEQYF.

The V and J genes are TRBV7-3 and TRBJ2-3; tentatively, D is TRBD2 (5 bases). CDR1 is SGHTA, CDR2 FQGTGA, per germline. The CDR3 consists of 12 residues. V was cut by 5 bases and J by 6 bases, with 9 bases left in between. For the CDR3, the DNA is TGTGCCAGCAGCCCCCCGGGGGATACGCAGTATTTT. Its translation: CASSPPGDTQYF.

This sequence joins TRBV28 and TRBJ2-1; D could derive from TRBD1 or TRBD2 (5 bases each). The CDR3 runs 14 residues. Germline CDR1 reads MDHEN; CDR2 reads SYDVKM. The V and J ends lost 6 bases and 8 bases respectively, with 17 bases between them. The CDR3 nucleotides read TGTGCCAGCAGGCGCTGGGGGAGAGGGGATGAGCAGTTCTTC. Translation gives CASRRWGRGDEQFF.

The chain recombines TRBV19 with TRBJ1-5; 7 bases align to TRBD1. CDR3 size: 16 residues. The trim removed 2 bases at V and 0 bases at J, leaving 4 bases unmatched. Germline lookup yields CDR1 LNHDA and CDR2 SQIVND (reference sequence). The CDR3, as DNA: TGTGCCAGTAGTATAAGGGCAGGGGGTAGCAATCAGCCCCAGCATTTT. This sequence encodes CASSIRAGGSNQPQHF.

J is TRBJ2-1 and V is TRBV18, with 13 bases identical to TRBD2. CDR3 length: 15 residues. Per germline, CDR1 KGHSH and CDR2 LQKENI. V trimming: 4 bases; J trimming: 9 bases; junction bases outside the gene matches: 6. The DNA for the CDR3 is TGTGCCAGCTCACAACTAGCGGGAGGGCCCAGTGAGCAGTTCTTC. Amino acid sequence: CASSQLAGGPSEQFF.

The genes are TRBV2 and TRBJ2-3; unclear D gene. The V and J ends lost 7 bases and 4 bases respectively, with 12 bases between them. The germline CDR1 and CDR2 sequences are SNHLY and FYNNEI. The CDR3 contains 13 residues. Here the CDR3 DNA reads TGTGCCAGCACCTCGAACGGCCCAGATACGCAGTATTTT. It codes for CASTSNGPDTQYF.

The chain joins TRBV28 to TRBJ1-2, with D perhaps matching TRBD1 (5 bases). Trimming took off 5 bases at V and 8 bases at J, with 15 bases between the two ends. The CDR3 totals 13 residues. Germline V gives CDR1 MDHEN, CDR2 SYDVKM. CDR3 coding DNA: TGTGCCAGCAGTGGAGGGCAGGGACGGGGCTACACCTTC. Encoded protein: CASSGGQGRGYTF.

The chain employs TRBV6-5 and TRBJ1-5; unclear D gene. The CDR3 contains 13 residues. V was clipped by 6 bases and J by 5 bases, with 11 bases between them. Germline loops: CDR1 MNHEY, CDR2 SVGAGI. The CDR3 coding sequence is TGTGCCAGCAGCCGTGATCAGGATCAGCCCCAGCATTTT. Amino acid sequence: CASSRDQDQPQHF.

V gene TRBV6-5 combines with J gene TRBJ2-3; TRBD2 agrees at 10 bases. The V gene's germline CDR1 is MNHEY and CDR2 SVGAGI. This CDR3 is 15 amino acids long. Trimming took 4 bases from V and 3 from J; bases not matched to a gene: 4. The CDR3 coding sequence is TGTGCCAGCAGTTCTAGCGGGAGTTGGACAGATACGCAGTATTTT. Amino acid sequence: CASSSSGSWTDTQYF.

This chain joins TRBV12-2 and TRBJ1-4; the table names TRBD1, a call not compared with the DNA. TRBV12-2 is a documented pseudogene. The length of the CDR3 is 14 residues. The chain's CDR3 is CASRRTGGNEKLFF. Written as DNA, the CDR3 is TGTGCAAGTCGCCGGACAGGGGGGAATGAAAAACTGTTTTTT.

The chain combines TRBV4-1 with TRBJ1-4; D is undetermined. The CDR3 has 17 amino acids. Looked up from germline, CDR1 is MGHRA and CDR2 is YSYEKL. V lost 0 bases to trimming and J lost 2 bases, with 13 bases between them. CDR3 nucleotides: TGCGCCAGCAGCCAAGATCTGAGTACAGCTACTAATGAAAAACTGTTTTTT. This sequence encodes CASSQDLSTATNEKLFF.

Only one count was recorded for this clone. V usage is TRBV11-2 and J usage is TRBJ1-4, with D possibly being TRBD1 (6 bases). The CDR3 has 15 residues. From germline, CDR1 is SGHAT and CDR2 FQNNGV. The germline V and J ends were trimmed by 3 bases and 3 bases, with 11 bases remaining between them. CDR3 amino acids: CASSFQGRANEKLFF. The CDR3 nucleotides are TGTGCCAGCAGCTTCCAGGGGCGTGCTAATGAAAAACTGTTTTTT.

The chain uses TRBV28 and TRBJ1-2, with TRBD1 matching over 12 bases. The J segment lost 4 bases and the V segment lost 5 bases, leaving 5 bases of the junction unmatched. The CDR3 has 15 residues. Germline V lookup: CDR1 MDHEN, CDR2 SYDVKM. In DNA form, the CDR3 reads TGTGCCAGCAGTCCTGCGGGACAGGGGGCCTATGGCTACACCTTC. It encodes CASSPAGQGAYGYTF.

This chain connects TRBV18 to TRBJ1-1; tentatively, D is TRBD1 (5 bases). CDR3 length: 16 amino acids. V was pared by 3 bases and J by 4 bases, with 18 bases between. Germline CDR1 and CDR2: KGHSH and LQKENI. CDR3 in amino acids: CASSPVPTGQGTEAFF. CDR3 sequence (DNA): TGTGCCAGCTCACCTGTACCAACAGGTCAGGGCACTGAAGCTTTCTTT.

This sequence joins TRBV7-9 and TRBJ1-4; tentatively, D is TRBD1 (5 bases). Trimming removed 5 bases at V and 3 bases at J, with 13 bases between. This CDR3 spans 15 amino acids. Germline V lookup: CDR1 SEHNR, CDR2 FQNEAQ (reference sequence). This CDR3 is CASSGPETANEKLFF. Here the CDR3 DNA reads TGTGCCAGCAGCGGACCGGAGACAGCTAATGAAAAACTGTTTTTT.

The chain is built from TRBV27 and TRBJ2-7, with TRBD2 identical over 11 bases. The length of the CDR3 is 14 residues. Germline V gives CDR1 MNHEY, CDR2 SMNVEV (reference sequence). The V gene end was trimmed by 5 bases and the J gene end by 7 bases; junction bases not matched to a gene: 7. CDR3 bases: TGTGCCAGCAGTCATATAGCGGGAGGGAGGGAGCAGTACTTC. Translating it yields CASSHIAGGREQYF.

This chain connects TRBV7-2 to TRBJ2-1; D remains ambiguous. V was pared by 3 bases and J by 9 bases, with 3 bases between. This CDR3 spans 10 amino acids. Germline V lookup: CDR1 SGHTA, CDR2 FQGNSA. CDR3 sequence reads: CASSLGEQFF. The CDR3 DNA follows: TGTGCCAGCAGCTTGGGTGAGCAGTTCTTC.

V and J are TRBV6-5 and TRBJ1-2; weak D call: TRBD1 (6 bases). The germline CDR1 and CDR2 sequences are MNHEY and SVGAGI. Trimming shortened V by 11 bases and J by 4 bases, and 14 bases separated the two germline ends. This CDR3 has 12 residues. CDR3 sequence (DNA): TGTGCCGTGTCACAGGGAGGCTATGGCTACACCTTC. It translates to CAVSQGGYGYTF.

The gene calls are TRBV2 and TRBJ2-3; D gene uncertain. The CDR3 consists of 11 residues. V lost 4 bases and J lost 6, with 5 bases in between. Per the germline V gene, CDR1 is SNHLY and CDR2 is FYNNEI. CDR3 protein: CASSGYDTQYF. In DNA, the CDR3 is TGTGCCAGCAGTGGGTATGATACGCAGTATTTT.

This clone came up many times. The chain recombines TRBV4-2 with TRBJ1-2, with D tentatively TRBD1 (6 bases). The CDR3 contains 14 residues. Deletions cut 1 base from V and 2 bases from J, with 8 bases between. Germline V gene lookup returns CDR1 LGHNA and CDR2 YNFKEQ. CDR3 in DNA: TGTGCCAGCAGCCAAGTACAGGGAAACTATGGCTACACCTTC. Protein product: CASSQVQGNYGYTF.

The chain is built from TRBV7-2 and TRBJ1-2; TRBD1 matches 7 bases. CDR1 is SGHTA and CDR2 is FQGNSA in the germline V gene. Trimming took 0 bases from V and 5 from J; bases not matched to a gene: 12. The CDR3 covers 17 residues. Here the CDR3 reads CASSLALSAGGGYGYTF. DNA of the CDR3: TGTGCCAGCAGCTTAGCTTTATCGGCAGGGGGTGGGTATGGCTACACCTTC.